Following are 27 T cell receptor beta chains from one sample sequenced in a study of CD8+ T cells in alopecia areata. cDNA serving as the sequencing template came from extracted, reverse transcribed RNA. Method: immunoSEQ multiplex PCR; TCRdb's copy keeps in-frame clones and lacks some. The sample includes roughly 200,000 clones, approximately 53% of them seen just once. As for treatment: oral pan-JAK inhibitor, 5-10 mg twice daily. This specimen consisted of CD8+ T cells sorted from blood, obtained at week 24, from a patient treated with tofacitinib. These receptors originate from a human donor with alopecia areata.

This chain links TRBV5-1 with TRBJ2-7; D gene uncertain. Germline values: CDR1 SGHRS, CDR2 YFSETQ. V shed 3 bases and J shed 0 bases, with 4 bases lying between them. The CDR3 extends over 12 amino acids. The CDR3 reads CASSSGSYEQYF. In DNA form, the CDR3 reads TGCGCCAGCAGCTCGGGCTCCTACGAGCAGTACTTC.

The genes are TRBV18 and TRBJ2-5; 7 nucleotides match TRBD2. The V and J ends lost 5 bases and 4 bases, in that order; junction bases with no gene match: 4. CDR3 length equals 13 residues. Germline-derived CDR1 and CDR2 are KGHSH and LQKENI. The CDR3, as DNA: TGTGCCAGCTCATCCGGACTAGGAGAGACCCAGTACTTC. As protein: CASSSGLGETQYF.

This chain links TRBV29-1 with TRBJ2-5; D may match TRBD1 or TRBD2 (5 bases each). V was trimmed by 2 bases and J by 5 bases, leaving 15 bases between them. Germline V gene lookup returns CDR1 SQVTM and CDR2 ANQGSEA. The CDR3 length is 14 residues. The CDR3 spells CSVEWAGTGETQYF. The CDR3, as DNA: TGCAGCGTTGAATGGGCAGGGACGGGGGAGACCCAGTACTTC.

The rearrangement uses TRBV27 and TRBJ1-1, with D possibly TRBD1 on 5 matching bases. Germline assignment: CDR1 MNHEY and CDR2 SMNVEV (reference sequence). The length of the CDR3 is 13 residues. Trimming left V 2 bases short and J 5 bases short, with 9 bases between. The CDR3 here is CASSLEGVTEAFF. The CDR3 region has the DNA TGTGCCAGCAGTTTAGAAGGGGTTACTGAAGCTTTCTTT.

This clone was counted between two and nine times. The chain couples TRBV6-4 to TRBJ2-1; D remains ambiguous. V lost 0 bases, J lost 5 bases, and 5 bases lay in between. The CDR3 is made up of 13 amino acids. Looked up from germline, CDR1 is MRHNA and CDR2 is SNTAGT. The CDR3 is CASSDSGHNEQFF. CDR3 sequence (DNA): TGTGCCAGCAGTGACTCAGGGCACAATGAGCAGTTCTTC.

This clone appeared many times. The V and J genes are TRBV4-3 and TRBJ2-7; 7 bases match TRBD2. The CDR3 contains 15 residues. The ends lost 1 base at V and 4 bases at J; junction bases unmatched: 7. Germline V gene sequence: CDR1 LGHNA, CDR2 YSLEER. Written as DNA, the CDR3 is TGCGCCAGCAGCCAAGGAGCTAGCGGTCGGTACGAGCAGTACTTC. Protein sequence: CASSQGASGRYEQYF.

The chain couples TRBV4-3 to TRBJ2-1, with 8 nucleotides matching TRBD2. The CDR3 contains 14 residues. The V segment lost 0 bases and the J segment 8 bases; nucleotides outside the gene matches: 3. Germline V CDR1 and CDR2: LGHNA, YSLEER. The CDR3 nucleotides are TGCGCCAGCAGCCAAGACGGGACTAGGGATGAGCAGTTCTTC. Translation gives CASSQDGTRDEQFF.

This clone was observed once. The chain is built from TRBV30 and TRBJ1-2; D is perhaps TRBD1 (5 bases). V lost 3 bases and J lost 9, with 17 bases in between. Germline CDR1 is GTSNPN and CDR2 is SVGIG (reference sequence). The CDR3 runs to 13 residues. The CDR3 loop reads CAWRYGTSDSYTF. Written as DNA, the CDR3 is TGTGCCTGGAGGTACGGGACCAGCGACAGCTACACCTTC. The full variable domain, completed using reference TRBV30 and TRBJ1-2, is SQTIHQWPATLVQPVGSPLSLECTVEGTSNPNLYWYRQAAGRGLQLLFYSVGIGQISSEVPQNLSASRPQDRQFILSSKKLLLSDSGFYLCAWRYGTSDSYTFGSGTRLTVV.

The V call is TRBV5-1, the J call TRBJ1-2; no definite D call. Germline V gene sequence: CDR1 SGHRS, CDR2 YFSETQ. The V gene lost 1 base and the J gene lost 3 bases, with 16 bases spanning the gap. CDR3 length equals 16 residues. CDR3 region: CASSLSIHWAHYGYTF. CDR3 sequence (DNA): TGCGCCAGCAGCTTGTCAATTCACTGGGCCCACTATGGCTACACCTTC.

This chain connects TRBV27 to TRBJ1-2, with TRBD1 identical over 9 bases. V was pared by 2 bases and J by 8 bases, with 6 bases of the junction left unmatched. CDR1 and CDR2 (germline): MNHEY, SMNVEV (reference sequence). The CDR3 spans 14 residues. DNA of the CDR3: TGTGCCAGCAGTTTACAACAGGGGGCGGTCGGCTACACCTTC. Translated, it gives CASSLQQGAVGYTF.

The chain joins TRBV7-8 to TRBJ1-2; 8 nucleotides match TRBD1. Trimming at V came to 5 bases and at J to 7 bases, leaving 9 bases not matched to a gene. In germline, CDR1 is SGHVS, CDR2 FQNEAQ. This CDR3 has 14 residues. The CDR3, as DNA: TGTGCCAGCAGCCCAGGGGGCGCGTGGGGTGGCTACACCTTC. It encodes CASSPGGAWGGYTF.

The chain employs TRBV29-1 and TRBJ2-6, with D unclear. CDR1 is SQVTM, CDR2 ANQGSEA, per germline. The CDR3 loop spans 13 amino acids. The V gene lost 7 bases and the J gene lost 0 bases, with 7 bases spanning the gap. The CDR3 spells CSGWISGANVLTF. The CDR3 DNA sequence: TGCAGCGGGTGGATCTCTGGGGCCAACGTCCTGACTTTC.

This clone showed up just once. The V call is TRBV7-8, the J call TRBJ1-6; D might be TRBD1 (6 bases). CDR3 length: 13 amino acids. V shed 6 bases and J shed 8 bases, with 11 bases lying between them. CDR1 and CDR2 from the germline V gene are SGHVS and FQNEAQ. The CDR3 region is CASSLGGDSPLHF. The CDR3 DNA is TGTGCCAGCAGTCTAGGGGGGGATTCACCCCTCCACTTT.

This CDR3 is CASSFPGGTNSGANVLTF. Here the CDR3 DNA reads TGTGCCAGCAGCTTCCCAGGGGGTACCAACTCTGGGGCCAACGTCCTGACTTTC. This chain joins TRBV13 and TRBJ2-6; 7 positions match TRBD1. CDR3 size: 18 residues. The ends lost 3 bases at V and 0 bases at J; junction bases unmatched: 8. Germline CDR1 PRHDT, CDR2 FYEKMQ (reference sequence).

As for this clone: The same CDR3 can be traced to other DNA sequences in this sample. V usage is TRBV29-1 and J usage is TRBJ1-1; D is uncertain. Trimming left V 6 bases short and J 4 bases short, with 6 bases between. Germline V gene lookup returns CDR1 SQVTM and CDR2 ANQGSEA. The CDR3 is made up of 10 amino acids. CDR3 bases: TGCAGCGTGCTTGTCACTGAAGCTTTCTTT. This translates into CSVLVTEAFF.

The genes are TRBV9 and TRBJ2-2; 9 nucleotides agree with TRBD1. V lost 4 bases and J lost 4; bases outside the gene matches: 14. Germline V gene lookup returns CDR1 SGDLS and CDR2 YYNGEE. There are 18 residues in the CDR3. CDR3 bases: TGTGCCAGCAGCCGACCCTTAGGGGACAGGGCCGGCACCGGGGAGCTGTTTTTT. Translating gives CASSRPLGDRAGTGELFF.

The chain links TRBV9 to TRBJ1-5; D remains ambiguous. The CDR3 length is 14 residues. Per the germline V gene, CDR1 is SGDLS and CDR2 is YYNGEE. V lost 0 bases to trimming and J lost 4 bases, with 8 bases between them. CDR3 coding DNA: TGTGCCAGCAGCGTAGGGGGTACAAATCAGCCCCAGCATTTT. This gives the protein CASSVGGTNQPQHF.

The chain combines TRBV19 with TRBJ1-1; 7 nucleotides match TRBD1. The CDR3 has 14 residues. Germline-derived CDR1 and CDR2 are LNHDA and SQIVND (reference sequence). V dropped 3 bases and J dropped 6; count of bases not matched to a gene: 7. The CDR3: CASSIIGGRPEAFF. The CDR3 DNA is TGTGCCAGTAGTATCATAGGGGGCCGGCCTGAAGCTTTCTTT.

The chain has TRBV27 and TRBJ2-3; D is tentatively TRBD1 or TRBD2 (6 bases each). Trimming left V 5 bases short and J 4 bases short, with 7 bases between. The CDR3 is 12 amino acids. Looked up from germline, CDR1 is MNHEY and CDR2 is SMNVEV (reference sequence). CDR3 protein: CASSGGPDTQYF. The CDR3 coding sequence is TGTGCCAGCAGTGGGGGGCCAGATACGCAGTATTTT.

The chain joins TRBV30 to TRBJ2-5; D unclear. The CDR3 loop spans 13 amino acids. V was pared by 8 bases and J by 2 bases, with 15 bases between. The germline V gene encodes CDR1 GTSNPN and CDR2 SVGIG (reference sequence). CDR3 DNA: TGTGCCCTTCCCTTCATCGTTCAAGAGACCCAGTACTTC. Its translation is CALPFIVQETQYF.

The chain uses TRBV6-6 and TRBJ2-7, with D tentatively TRBD1 (5 bases). CDR1 and CDR2 (germline): MNHNY, SVGAGI (reference sequence). The V end lost 8 bases, the J end lost 5 bases, and 13 bases lay between the germline ends. The CDR3 runs to 12 residues. The CDR3 bases are TGTGCCAGCTTTGACAGACAGAACGAGCAGTACTTC. This gives the protein CASFDRQNEQYF.

The gene calls are TRBV5-1 and TRBJ1-6; 7 nucleotides line up with TRBD1. This CDR3 contains 14 residues. V was pared by 5 bases and J by 6 bases, with 5 bases of the junction left unmatched. Germline V CDR1 and CDR2: SGHRS, YFSETQ. CDR3 sequence reads: CASSRDSLNSPLHF. The DNA of the CDR3 is TGCGCCAGCAGTAGGGACAGCCTTAATTCACCCCTCCACTTT.

The V call is TRBV30, the J call TRBJ1-5; D ambiguous. The CDR3 has 13 amino acids. Deletions cut 1 base from V and 9 bases from J, with 13 bases between. Germline values: CDR1 GTSNPN, CDR2 SVGIG (reference sequence). CDR3: CAWSEGVGRPQHF. The DNA of the CDR3 is TGTGCCTGGAGTGAGGGCGTAGGTCGGCCCCAGCATTTT. The full variable domain, rest sourced from reference TRBV30 and TRBJ1-5, is SQTIHQWPATLVQPVGSPLSLECTVEGTSNPNLYWYRQAAGRGLQLLFYSVGIGQISSEVPQNLSASRPQDRQFILSSKKLLLSDSGFYLCAWSEGVGRPQHFGDGTRLSIL.

This clone has only a few counts. The V call is TRBV7-9, the J call TRBJ2-1; D gene ambiguous. V was cut by 6 bases and J by 5 bases, with 5 bases left in between. Germline loops: CDR1 SEHNR, CDR2 FQNEAQ (reference sequence). The CDR3 consists of 11 residues. The CDR3 nucleotides read TGTGCCAGCAGATCGGACAATGAGCAGTTCTTC. Protein product: CASRSDNEQFF.

This clone was counted only a few times. The chain couples TRBV9 to TRBJ2-7; D remains ambiguous. The V gene lost 4 bases and the J gene lost 0 bases, with 11 bases spanning the gap. The germline V gene has CDR1 SGDLS and CDR2 YYNGEE. The CDR3 length is 14 residues. In DNA form, the CDR3 reads TGTGCCAGCAGCCCCATAGCTAGCTCCTACGAGCAGTACTTC. Translated: CASSPIASSYEQYF.

The chain uses TRBV10-3 and TRBJ2-3, with TRBD1 as a possible D gene (5 bases). The CDR3 totals 12 residues. Germline V gene data show CDR1 as ENHRY and CDR2 as SYGVKD. V dropped 6 bases and J dropped 5 bases, with 9 bases sitting between them. The CDR3 is CAISQGRDTQYF. The DNA of the CDR3 is TGTGCCATCAGCCAGGGAAGAGATACGCAGTATTTT.

V and J are TRBV27 and TRBJ1-2; D is possibly TRBD1 (5 bases). Between the trimmed V and J ends, which lost 5 bases and 4 bases, there was a span of 20 bases. The germline gives CDR1 MNHEY, CDR2 SMNVEV (reference sequence). This CDR3 contains 16 residues. CDR3 residues: CASSPRRDGKSYGYTF. CDR3 in DNA: TGTGCCAGCAGTCCCCGCCGGGACGGGAAGTCCTATGGCTACACCTTC.